This is a list of T cell receptor beta chains from one sample in a study of T cell responses to AZD1222 COVID-19 vaccine. Generated by immunoSEQ multiplex PCR, the TCRdb table keeps only in-frame clones and is missing some. The sample holds fewer than 120,000 clones, over 75% seen once. The material sequenced was peripheral blood, taken on day 0 of AZD1222 vaccination. The receptors here all came from an adult in good health. Each CDR3 is given with its conserved first and last residue. The D gene is left open where the match is weak. Size tells how often a clone was seen (once, few, many) or the class of an expanded clone, and some rows leave it out.

D,J,size,V,CDR3,DNA
-,TRBJ2-2,-,TRBV7-8,CASSLLGVNSGELFF,TGTGCCAGCAGCTTGTTAGGGGTCAACTCCGGGGAGCTGTTTTTT
TRBD1,TRBJ2-5,-,TRBV7-9,CASTLGDRGIQETQYF,TGTGCCAGCACCCTAGGGGACAGGGGGATCCAAGAGACCCAGTACTTC
TRBD1,TRBJ1-6,-,TRBV18,CASSLGQGENSPLHF,TGTGCCAGCTCACTAGGACAGGGAGAGAATTCACCCCTCCACTTT
-,TRBJ2-3,-,TRBV5-8,CASSFQRQSRKLTDTQYF,TGTGCCAGCAGCTTCCAGCGCCAGTCTCGTAAGCTCACAGATACGCAGTATTTT
TRBD1,TRBJ1-1,-,TRBV11-2,CASSSFQGATEAFF,TGTGCCAGCAGCTCCTTTCAGGGGGCCACTGAAGCTTTCTTT
-,TRBJ2-3,-,TRBV18,CASSPSGVVRTDTQYF,TGTGCCAGCTCACCAAGTGGAGTAGTTCGCACAGATACGCAGTATTTT
TRBD1,TRBJ2-1,-,TRBV9,CASTRATGNEQFF,TGTGCCAGCACACGAGCGACAGGGAATGAGCAGTTCTTC
-,TRBJ2-2,-,TRBV6-5,CASSYPRGVGTGELFF,TGTGCCAGCAGTTACCCGAGAGGGGTGGGAACCGGGGAGCTGTTTTTT
-,TRBJ1-2,-,TRBV6-5,CASMDRGGGYGYTF,TGTGCCAGCATGGACCGAGGGGGAGGCTATGGCTACACCTTC
-,TRBJ2-1,-,TRBV18,CASSTPGTRPNEQFF,TGTGCCAGCTCAACGCCCGGGACACGGCCCAATGAGCAGTTCTTC
-,TRBJ2-7,-,TRBV28,CASSSTYLLTGESSYEQYF,TGTGCCAGCAGTTCCACTTACCTCCTGACCGGGGAGAGCTCCTACGAGCAGTACTTC
-,TRBJ1-4,-,TRBV7-9,CASSLGGTANEKLFF,TGTGCCAGCAGCTTAGGAGGCACGGCTAATGAAAAACTGTTTTTT
-,TRBJ2-5,-,TRBV5-6,CASSSSQETQYF,TGTGCCAGCAGCTCATCCCAAGAGACCCAGTACTTC
-,TRBJ1-1,-,TRBV15,CATSIPGGFLTEAFF,TGTGCCACCAGCATCCCCGGCGGTTTTTTGACTGAAGCTTTCTTT
TRBD2,TRBJ2-1,-,TRBV28,CASTPAGTSGDNEQFF,TGTGCCAGCACACCCGCCGGGACTAGCGGAGACAATGAGCAGTTCTTC
TRBD2,TRBJ2-3,-,TRBV12-3/TRBV12-4,CASRRTSGPKYF,TGTGCCAGCAGACGAACTAGCGGCCCCAAGTATTTT
TRBD2,TRBJ2-7,few,TRBV7-2,CASSYGGGFYEQYF,TGTGCCAGCAGCTACGGGGGGGGTTTCTACGAGCAGTACTTC
TRBD1,TRBJ1-2,-,TRBV7-8,CASSLTDRGYGYTF,TGTGCCAGCAGCTTGACGGACAGGGGGTATGGCTACACCTTC
TRBD2,TRBJ2-1,-,TRBV11-2,CASNDLGTSGYNEQFF,TGTGCCAGCAACGACCTAGGGACTAGCGGGTACAATGAGCAGTTCTTC
-,TRBJ1-6,-,TRBV7-9,CASSLGGGPNSPLHF,TGTGCCAGCAGCTTAGGGGGGGGACCTAATTCACCCCTCCACTTT
TRBD1,TRBJ1-2,-,TRBV7-9,CASSLAGTGIYGYTF,TGTGCCAGCAGCTTAGCGGGGACAGGGATTTATGGCTACACCTTC
-,TRBJ1-1,-,TRBV30,CAWRWGMGKAFF,TGTGCCTGGAGATGGGGGATGGGTAAAGCTTTCTTT
TRBD1,TRBJ1-1,-,TRBV7-9,CASRTDRANTEAFF,TGTGCCAGCAGGACGGACAGGGCGAACACTGAAGCTTTCTTT
-,TRBJ2-7,-,TRBV6-1,CASSEGGAPYNEQYF,TGTGCCAGCAGTGAAGGGGGCGCTCCCTACAACGAGCAGTACTTC
-,TRBJ2-1,-,TRBV7-8,CASSPRDRFNEQFF,TGTGCCAGCAGCCCGCGGGACCGGTTTAATGAGCAGTTCTTC
-,TRBJ1-3,-,TRBV25-1,CASSARVGNTIYF,TGTGCCAGCAGTGCCCGGGTAGGAAACACCATATATTTT
-,TRBJ2-1,-,TRBV2,CASSETFLNEQFF,TGTGCCAGCAGTGAAACTTTCCTAAATGAGCAGTTCTTC
-,TRBJ1-1,-,TRBV18,CASSPLPGDTEAFF,TGTGCCAGCTCACCATTGCCCGGGGACACTGAAGCTTTCTTT
-,TRBJ1-1,-,TRBV28,CASSPTPNTEAFF,TGTGCCAGCAGTCCTACACCGAACACTGAAGCTTTCTTT
-,TRBJ2-3,-,TRBV5-1,CASSLSLDTQYF,TGCGCCAGCAGCTTGTCCCTAGATACGCAGTATTTT
TRBD1,TRBJ2-5,-,TRBV5-1,CASSLSGGAETQYF,TGCGCCAGCAGCCTTTCAGGGGGCGCTGAGACCCAGTACTTC